This T cell receptor (beta chain) is from a study of T cell responses to AZD1222 COVID-19 vaccine. General study findings and limits: Repertoire sampling was restricted to post-peak T cell response timepoints.

This clone is a singleton in its sample. The antigen is unknown. There are 14 residues in the CDR3. CDR1 and CDR2 from the germline V gene are ENHRY and SYGVKD. Repertoires were generated with immunoSEQ multiplex PCR, while TCRdb's copy carries only in-frame clones and drops some. This table has roughly 130,000 clones, around 90% appearing once. The chain uses TRBV10-3 and TRBJ1-1; 8 positions agree with TRBD1. This receptor was taken from an adult in good health. Sequenced material: peripheral blood, taken on day 0 of AZD1222 vaccination. DNA of the CDR3: TGTGCTTACAGGGGGTCTGCATCTGACACTGAAGCTTTCTTT. Translated: CAYRGSASDTEAFF.